This T cell receptor beta chain was sequenced in a study of PD-1 blockade in mismatch repair-deficient tumors (dated by TCRdb to about 2017). In the study overall: Between late 2013 and late 2016, 90 or so consecutive patients with approximately 12 mismatch repair-deficient cancer types, all previously treated and progressing, were enrolled in the trial. Tumor-associated T cell clones were tracked in the peripheral blood of patients responding to PD-1 blockade by deep sequencing of TCR CDR3 regions.

Its CDR3 holds 16 amino acids, cysteine through phenylalanine. The read is trimmed to its CDR3 DNA, 48 bases read in frame from base 1. Relative to germline, V is missing 3 bases and J is missing 0 bases, with 5 bases of the junction outside any gene match. Based on the germline V gene, the CDR1 and CDR2 sequences are SGDLS and YYNGEE. The study at large found these results: Clones residing in the tumor, which were often undetectable in blood before treatment, expanded quickly after pembrolizumab and then contracted, generally before radiologic responses.

The library was obtained by the immunoSEQ multiplex PCR assay. The table comes from immuneACCESS by way of TCRdb, which keeps in-frame sequences with V and J called. Part of the clones is missing from these tables; in studies checked, under half for an unresolved V gene and the rest for unknown reasons. The sample contains around 15,000 clones, more than 65% of them found a single time. In total, the top ten clones hold 3.4% of the sample. For each enrolled patient, mismatch repair deficiency was established using either polymerase chain reaction or immunohistochemistry. TCR sequencing was performed for a few patients who responded to pembrolizumab therapy. In the phase II trial, pembrolizumab PD-1 blockade was tested prospectively in advanced mismatch repair-deficient cancers, no matter which tissue of origin the cancers came from. Peripheral blood T cell samples were serially collected before and at multiple times after PD-1 blockade was started. Blood sampling times were reported as weeks after the first pembrolizumab dose.

Details on this clone: Its specific antigen is unknown. Base qualities are not recorded, but no much larger clone differs from it by a single base.

Specimen: PBMCs, collected 4 weeks after starting pembrolizumab. This TCR was recovered from an adult with mismatch repair-deficient cancer. The chain was built from TRBV9 and TRBJ2-3; TRBD2 agrees with 9 junctional bases. The sequenced DNA is TGTGCCAGCAGCGACTTAGCGGGAGTTAGCACAGATACGCAGTATTTT. This encodes CASSDLAGVSTDTQYF. Extended through the reference TRBV9 and TRBJ2-3 proteins, this CDR3 yields the full variable domain: DSGVTQTPKHLITATGQRVTLRCSPRSGDLSVYWYQQSLDQGLQFLIQYYNGEERAKGNILERFSAQQFPDLHSELNLSSLELGDSALYFCASSDLAGVSTDTQYFGPGTRLTVL.